These T cell receptor beta chains were read from a single sample in a study of blood T cell repertoires in COVID-19. Using immunoSEQ multiplex PCR, the repertoire was profiled, and TCRdb retains in-frame clones only, with some absent. The sample gives some 80,000 clones, approximately 86% of which show up once; 18% is in the top ten. Sequencing was carried out using peripheral blood. These receptors all stem from a human donor in a cohort sampled during active COVID-19. The CDR3 runs from the conserved cysteine through the conserved F or W. The D gene is left open where the match is weak. For some rows the clone size is stated as once, few or many, or as a class when expanded; others skip it.

>NA|NA|TRBJ2-3|TRBV2
TGTGCCAGCAGTTACACCGATACGCAGTATTTT
CASSYTDTQYF
>NA|NA|TRBJ2-5|TRBV15
TGTGCCACCAGCCGATATCCGTGGAGGCAAGAGACCCAGTACTTC
CATSRYPWRQETQYF
>NA|few|TRBJ2-7|TRBV21-1
TGTGCCAGCAGCAGTAGAGTTCCGGGTCGTGGGTGGTACGAGCAGTACTTC
CASSSRVPGRGWYEQYF
>NA|NA|TRBJ1-5|TRBV9
TGTGCCAGCGGCCCCGGCAATCAGCCCCAGCATTTT
CASGPGNQPQHF
>NA|NA|TRBJ1-1|TRBV10-1
TGCGCCAGCAGTTACCCTGATAGTCAAGCTTTCTTT
CASSYPDSQAFF
>NA|NA|TRBJ2-7|TRBV4-1
TGCGCCAGCAGCCAAGATGAAGGCAGGGCTACGTACGAGCAGTACTTC
CASSQDEGRATYEQYF
>NA|NA|TRBJ2-7|TRBV15
TGTGCCACCAGTCCCCGGGATAACCCCTACGAGCAGTACTTC
CATSPRDNPYEQYF
>TRBD1|once|TRBJ1-1|TRBV5-4
TGTGCCAGCAGTTCCAGAACAGGGGGGATTGAAGCTTTCTTT
CASSSRTGGIEAFF
>TRBD2|NA|TRBJ2-1|TRBV9
TGTGCCAGCAGCGTAAGTAGCGGGGGTTCCTACAATGAGCAGTTCTTC
CASSVSSGGSYNEQFF
>NA|NA|TRBJ1-3|TRBV3-1/TRBV3-2
TGTGCCAGCAGTCCGACAGAAAACACCATATATTTT
CASSPTENTIYF
>NA|NA|TRBJ1-6|TRBV5-4
TGTGCCAGCAGCTTACAAGGTAGCAATTCACCCCTCCACTTT
CASSLQGSNSPLHF
>NA|NA|TRBJ2-7|TRBV6-5
TGTGCCAGCTCCTCAGGGTACCACGAGCAGTACTTC
CASSSGYHEQYF
>NA|NA|TRBJ1-2|TRBV10-3
TGTGCCATCAGTGAGTCAACAGGGTACCACGGCTACACCTTC
CAISESTGYHGYTF
>TRBD1|NA|TRBJ2-7|TRBV7-2
TGTGCCAGCAGCTTAGTAGGACAGGGGTTTTGGTACTTC
CASSLVGQGFWYF
>NA|NA|TRBJ1-6|TRBV27
TGTGCCAGCAGTTTTGGGGGGATCGGGTATAATTCACCCCTCCACTTT
CASSFGGIGYNSPLHF
>NA|NA|TRBJ2-5|TRBV24-1
TGTGCCACCAGTGATTTTCGGGAGACCCAGTACTTC
CATSDFRETQYF
>NA|NA|TRBJ2-6|TRBV28
TGTGCCAGCACATCATCTGGGGCCAACGTCCTGACTTTC
CASTSSGANVLTF
>NA|few|TRBJ1-6|TRBV6-6
TGTGCCAGCAGTCAGAAGACTGCATCACCCCTCCACTTT
CASSQKTASPLHF
>TRBD1|NA|TRBJ1-2|TRBV28
TGTGCCAGCAGTTTAGGCACAGGGGGCTCTGGCTACACCTTC
CASSLGTGGSGYTF
>NA|NA|TRBJ1-5|TRBV4-1
TGCGCCAGCAGCCAAGCCCCGAGGTCCTCCAATCAGCCCCAGCATTTT
CASSQAPRSSNQPQHF
>NA|NA|TRBJ2-1|TRBV24-1
TGTGCCACCAGTGATTTTAGTTTTAGCTTCAAGGGGGATGAGCAGTTCTTC
CATSDFSFSFKGDEQFF
>NA|NA|TRBJ1-2|TRBV19
TGTGCCAGTAGTGCAACAGGGCTCTCCTATGGCTACACCTTC
CASSATGLSYGYTF
>NA|NA|TRBJ1-2|TRBV28
TGTGCCAGCAGATATAACTATGGCTACACCTTC
CASRYNYGYTF
>TRBD2|NA|TRBJ2-7|TRBV3-1/TRBV3-2
TGTGCCAGCAGCCACCTGACTAGCGGGAGCTCCTACGAGCAGTACTTC
CASSHLTSGSSYEQYF
>TRBD2|NA|TRBJ2-5|TRBV7-3
TGTGCCAGCAGCTTATTTGAACCTAGCGGGGTAAAGACCCAGTACTTC
CASSLFEPSGVKTQYF
>NA|NA|TRBJ1-2|TRBV7-2
TGTGCCAGCAGCTTAGAGCCGGGGGACTATGGCTACACCTTC
CASSLEPGDYGYTF
>NA|NA|TRBJ2-5|TRBV25-1
TGTGCCAGCAGGGCTGTGAAGACCCAGTACTTC
CASRAVKTQYF
>NA|few|TRBJ1-1|TRBV6-2/TRBV6-3
TGTGCCAGCAGTTACTACGACTGGAATACGGACACTGAAGCTTTCTTT
CASSYYDWNTDTEAFF
>NA|NA|TRBJ1-5|TRBV19
TGTGCCAGTCAGATATATAGCAATCAGCCCCAGCATTTT
CASQIYSNQPQHF
>TRBD2|once|TRBJ2-7|TRBV10-3
TGTGCCATCAGCCTAGCGGGCGTGTCCCCCTACGAGCAGTACTTC
CAISLAGVSPYEQYF
>TRBD1|once|TRBJ2-7|TRBV19
TGTGCCAGTAGTATACTGACAGGGAGCGAGCAGTACTTC
CASSILTGSEQYF
>TRBD1|NA|TRBJ1-2|TRBV19
TGTGCCAGTAGTGCCGAAAGACAGGGGAACTATGGCTACACCTTC
CASSAERQGNYGYTF
>NA|once|TRBJ2-3|TRBV7-8
TGTGCCAGCAGCACAGGGACTATCACAGATACGCAGTATTTT
CASSTGTITDTQYF
>NA|NA|TRBJ2-2|TRBV6-5
TGTGCCAGCAGTTACTCTCGGGTTGGCGGGGAGCTGTTTTTT
CASSYSRVGGELFF
>TRBD1|NA|TRBJ1-2|TRBV9
TGTGCCAGCAGCGATGGGACAGGGGACTATGGCTACACCTTC
CASSDGTGDYGYTF
>TRBD1|once|TRBJ1-1|TRBV6-5
TGTGCCAGCAGTTACTCGGGACAGCCGAACACTGAAGCTTTCTTT
CASSYSGQPNTEAFF
>NA|NA|TRBJ1-6|TRBV5-1
TGCGCCAGCAGCTTAGACTCAAGCTCCTATAATTCACCCCTCCACTTT
CASSLDSSSYNSPLHF
>TRBD1|NA|TRBJ1-5|TRBV18
TGTGCCAGCTCCCGCTGGGACAGGGGTTTAAATCAGCCCCAGCATTTT
CASSRWDRGLNQPQHF
>NA|NA|TRBJ1-6|TRBV4-1
TGCGCCAGCAGCCTCGAATCGCAGGGGCACAATTCACCCCTCCACTTT
CASSLESQGHNSPLHF
>NA|NA|TRBJ2-7|TRBV11-3
TGTGCCAGCAGCTTAGGCGCCGGGACCTACGAGCAGTACTTC
CASSLGAGTYEQYF
>NA|NA|TRBJ2-1|TRBV11-2
TGTGCCAGCAGCCAAGGGGCGGGGAGTACGTACAATGAGCAGTTCTTC
CASSQGAGSTYNEQFF
>NA|few|TRBJ2-1|TRBV5-1
TGCGCCAGCAGCTTGGATGCGGGTGGCTCCTACAATGAGCAGTTCTTC
CASSLDAGGSYNEQFF